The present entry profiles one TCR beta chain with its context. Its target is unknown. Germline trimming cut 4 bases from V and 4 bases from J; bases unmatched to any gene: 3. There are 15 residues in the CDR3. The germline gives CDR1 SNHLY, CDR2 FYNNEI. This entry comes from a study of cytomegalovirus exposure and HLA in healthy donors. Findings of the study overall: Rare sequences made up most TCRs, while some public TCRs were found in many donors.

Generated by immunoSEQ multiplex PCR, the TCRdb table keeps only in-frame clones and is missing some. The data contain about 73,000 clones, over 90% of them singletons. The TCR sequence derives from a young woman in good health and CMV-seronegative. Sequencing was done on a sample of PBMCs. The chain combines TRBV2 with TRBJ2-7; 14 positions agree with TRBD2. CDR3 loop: CASSAGLAGAYEQYF. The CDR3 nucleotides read TGTGCCAGCAGTGCGGGACTAGCGGGAGCTTACGAGCAGTACTTC.